The 9 T cell receptor beta chains reported below all come from one sample, sequenced in a study of CD4 T cells in relation to SARS-CoV-2 and coronaviruses. The unexposed donors gave CD4+ T cells in about 2011-2018, prior to COVID-19. The cells were cultured for less than twelve days before CD4+ T cells were isolated. These receptors have no known antigen. Assay: immunoSEQ multiplex PCR; the TCRdb copy retains only in-frame clones and omits some. The sample shows 20,000 to 25,000 clones, about 80% of them seen only once. The material sequenced was CD4+ T cells from PBMCs, cultured in vitro. The origin of the receptors is a human donor in good health.

The chain has TRBV30 and TRBJ1-1, with D unresolved. Between the trimmed V and J ends, which lost 0 bases and 8 bases, there was a span of 10 bases. The CDR3 covers 12 residues. Germline V gene sequence: CDR1 GTSNPN, CDR2 SVGIG (reference sequence). CDR3 sequence: CAWSVGTEEAFF. CDR3 bases: TGTGCCTGGAGTGTTGGAACAGAAGAAGCTTTCTTT.

The chain is built from TRBV3-1 (or the pseudogene TRBV3-2) and TRBJ1-3; D remains ambiguous. This CDR3 comprises 17 residues. CDR1 is LGHDT, CDR2 YNNKEL, per germline (reference sequence). The ends were cut back, 4 bases at V and 0 bases at J, with 16 bases in the middle. The CDR3 loop is CASSRAGYTPSGNTIYF. The CDR3 coding sequence is TGTGCCAGCAGCCGAGCCGGCTATACCCCCTCTGGAAACACCATATATTTT.

This clone was picked up a small number of times. The chain is built from TRBV19 and TRBJ2-7; 16 nucleotides match TRBD2. Germline CDR1 and CDR2: LNHDA and SQIVND (reference sequence). J was trimmed by 6 bases and V by 5 bases; bases with no gene match: 10. The length of the CDR3 is 17 residues. The CDR3 region is CASSLGLAGGPVAEQYF. As DNA, the CDR3 is TGTGCCAGTAGTCTGGGACTAGCGGGAGGGCCAGTCGCCGAGCAGTACTTC.

This chain connects TRBV19 to TRBJ2-7, with TRBD1 identical over 8 bases. This CDR3 has 15 amino acids. The ends lost 4 bases at V and 5 bases at J; junction bases unmatched: 10. Germline V lookup: CDR1 LNHDA, CDR2 SQIVND (reference sequence). The DNA of the CDR3 is TGTGCCAGTAGTACGGGACAGGACGGGAGAGACGAGCAGTACTTC. It encodes CASSTGQDGRDEQYF.

The rearrangement links TRBV20-1 to TRBJ1-2; TRBD1 might be the D (5 bases). CDR3 length: 10 amino acids. The germline gives CDR1 DFQATT, CDR2 SNEGSKA (reference sequence). Trimming removed 6 bases from V and 8 bases from J, with 10 bases in between. CDR3 DNA sequence: TGCAGTGCCTGGCGGGGGGGCTACACCTTC. Translating gives CSAWRGGYTF.

V is TRBV4-1 and J is TRBJ1-1, with D possibly TRBD1 on 5 matching bases. CDR3 length: 17 residues. Trimming cost V 3 bases and J 0 bases, with 17 bases left between them. Germline V gene sequence: CDR1 MGHRA, CDR2 YSYEKL. In DNA form, the CDR3 reads TGCGCCAGCAGCCACGTTCGGGGGACTATAATGAACACTGAAGCTTTCTTT. The encoded protein is CASSHVRGTIMNTEAFF.

This chain connects TRBV6-5 to TRBJ1-5; D ambiguous. Per germline, CDR1 MNHEY and CDR2 SVGAGI. The CDR3 covers 14 residues. Trimming left V 6 bases short and J 0 bases short, with 9 bases between. In DNA form, the CDR3 reads TGTGCCAGCAGACCGGACGGTAGCAATCAGCCCCAGCATTTT. Its translation is CASRPDGSNQPQHF.

The chain carries TRBV7-2 and TRBJ2-7; maybe TRBD1 (6 bases). The V gene's germline CDR1 is SGHTA and CDR2 FQGNSA. Trimming shortened V by 5 bases and J by 5 bases, and 16 bases separated the two germline ends. The CDR3 sequence is 14 residues long. The DNA for the CDR3 is TGTGCCAGCAGCCCGACAGGAGTATCCCACGAGCAGTACTTC. Its translation is CASSPTGVSHEQYF. Using reference TRBV7-2 and TRBJ2-7 for the parts outside the CDR3, the full variable domain is GAGVSQSPSNKVTEKGKDVELRCDPISGHTALYWYRQSLGQGLEFLIYFQGNSAPDKSGLPSDRFSAERTGGSVSTLTIQRTQQEDSAVYLCASSPTGVSHEQYFGPGTRLTVT.

This rearrangement joins TRBV5-5 to TRBJ2-2; D call uncertain. Germline V gene data show CDR1 as SGHKS and CDR2 as YYEKEE (reference sequence). V was cut by 1 base and J by 1 base, with 5 bases left in between. This CDR3 comprises 14 residues. The CDR3 DNA is TGTGCCAGCAGCTTGTCCTGGAACACCGGGGAGCTGTTTTTT. As protein: CASSLSWNTGELFF. Based on the CDR3 plus reference TRBV5-5 and TRBJ2-2, the full variable domain is DAGVTQSPTHLIKTRGQQVTLRCSPISGHKSVSWYQQVLGQGPQFIFQYYEKEERGRGNFPDRFSARQFPNYSSELNVNALLLGDSALYLCASSLSWNTGELFFGEGSRLTVL.